The 17 T cell receptor beta chains given below trace back to one sample, sequenced in a study of blood T cell repertoires in COVID-19. Clones were sequenced by immunoSEQ multiplex PCR, and TCRdb holds only the in-frame ones, with some missing. The repertoire consists of 15,000 to 20,000 clones, with 87% occurring once and the leading ten covering 15% to 20%. The material sequenced was peripheral blood. These receptors were collected from a man aged 50 or older with active COVID-19.

This clone has a single count. The chain has TRBV9 and TRBJ2-1, with D possibly TRBD1 on 5 matching bases. Germline V gives CDR1 SGDLS, CDR2 YYNGEE. Trimming removed 0 bases from V and 3 bases from J, with 13 bases in between. The CDR3 totals 16 residues. The DNA for the CDR3 is TGTGCCAGCAGCGTAGAAGCAGGGTCCTACTACAATGAGCAGTTCTTC. Its protein product is CASSVEAGSYYNEQFF. Full variable domain (outside the CDR3, taken from reference TRBV9 and TRBJ2-1): DSGVTQTPKHLITATGQRVTLRCSPRSGDLSVYWYQQSLDQGLQFLIQYYNGEERAKGNILERFSAQQFPDLHSELNLSSLELGDSALYFCASSVEAGSYYNEQFFGPGTRLTVL.

V and J are TRBV28 and TRBJ2-7; the match to TRBD1 covers 12 bases. Trimming cost V 5 bases and J 6 bases; bases outside gene matches: 8. CDR1 MDHEN and CDR2 SYDVKM come from the germline V gene. The CDR3 has 15 residues. Written as DNA, the CDR3 is TGTGCCAGCAGTCTCATAAGGGACAGGGGGCCCGAGCAGTACTTC. Protein: CASSLIRDRGPEQYF.

This sequence joins TRBV3-1 (or the pseudogene TRBV3-2) and TRBJ2-5; 11 bases map to TRBD1. The V and J ends lost 4 bases and 7 bases, in that order; junction bases with no gene match: 8. Germline V gives CDR1 LGHDT, CDR2 YNNKEL (reference sequence). The CDR3 extends over 15 amino acids. CDR3 sequence: CASSLRTGGWGTQYF. The DNA for the CDR3 is TGTGCCAGCAGCCTGCGGACAGGGGGCTGGGGGACCCAGTACTTC.

The chain links TRBV7-2 to TRBJ2-5, with 10 bases matching TRBD2. This CDR3 has 16 residues. Losses at the gene ends were 4 bases for V and 5 bases for J; bases not matched to a gene: 10. From germline, CDR1 is SGHTA and CDR2 FQGNSA. This CDR3 is CASSWSGRALTETQYF. CDR3 DNA: TGTGCCAGCAGCTGGAGCGGGAGGGCCCTCACGGAGACCCAGTACTTC.

This clone came up a few times. The chain joins TRBV7-6 to TRBJ1-1, with D possibly being TRBD1 (6 bases). The V end lost 4 bases, the J end lost 3 bases, and 15 bases lay between the germline ends. Per the germline V gene, CDR1 is SGHVS and CDR2 is FNYEAQ. The CDR3 is 15 residues long. The CDR3 sequence: CASSSGQPPDTEAFF. Here the CDR3 DNA reads TGTGCCAGCAGCTCCGGACAGCCTCCGGACACTGAAGCTTTCTTT.

The CDR3 protein is CASSLNGNTEAFF. The CDR3 DNA is TGTGCCAGCAGTTTGAACGGGAACACTGAAGCTTTCTTT. This chain connects TRBV12-3 or TRBV12-4 to TRBJ1-1; the D is unclear. CDR3 length equals 13 residues. Trimming removed 3 bases from V and 1 base from J, with 6 bases in between.

V usage is TRBV2 and J usage is TRBJ1-1; tentative D call: TRBD1 (5 bases). V lost 5 bases to trimming and J lost 3 bases, with 10 bases between them. Looked up from germline, CDR1 is SNHLY and CDR2 is FYNNEI. The CDR3 spans 13 residues. The CDR3 DNA is TGTGCCAGCAGTCCTGGGGGGGACACTGAAGCTTTCTTT. It translates to CASSPGGDTEAFF.

The V gene is TRBV7-6, the J gene TRBJ2-7; 8 bases fit TRBD1. Germline values: CDR1 SGHVS, CDR2 FNYEAQ. This CDR3 region has 16 residues. The J segment lost 1 base and the V segment lost 5 bases, leaving 10 bases of the junction unmatched. The DNA for the CDR3 is TGTGCCAGCAGCCCCGGACAGGGTAGAGGGTCCTACGAGCAGTACTTC. Amino acid sequence: CASSPGQGRGSYEQYF.

This clone was seen more than once but under ten times. The CDR3 here is CASSLQGLAGSTDTQYF. CDR3 DNA: TGCGCCAGCAGCCTCCAAGGACTAGCGGGGAGCACAGATACGCAGTATTTT. The chain has TRBV5-1 and TRBJ2-3; 12 nucleotides line up with TRBD2. Germline V gene sequence: CDR1 SGHRS, CDR2 YFSETQ. The trim removed 4 bases at V and 0 bases at J, leaving 6 bases unmatched. The CDR3 is made up of 17 amino acids. The whole variable domain, remainder taken from reference TRBV5-1 and TRBJ2-3, is KAGVTQTPRYLIKTRGQQVTLSCSPISGHRSVSWYQQTPGQGLQFLFEYFSETQRNKGNFPGRFSGRQFSNSRSEMNVSTLELGDSALYLCASSLQGLAGSTDTQYFGPGTRLTVL.

This chain joins TRBV6-5 and TRBJ2-1; 12 bases are a match to TRBD2. The germline CDR1 and CDR2 sequences are MNHEY and SVGAGI. V shed 0 bases and J 12 bases; nucleotides not matched to a gene: 6. CDR3 length: 15 amino acids. CDR3 residues: CASSYSTSGGSGQFF. The CDR3, as DNA: TGTGCCAGCAGTTACTCGACTAGCGGGGGCTCGGGGCAGTTCTTC.

This clone was counted a single time. The chain uses TRBV7-2 and TRBJ1-4, with D tentatively TRBD1 (6 bases). The CDR3 is 15 amino acids. Looked up from germline, CDR1 is SGHTA and CDR2 is FQGNSA. V was clipped by 5 bases and J by 0 bases, with 10 bases between them. Here the CDR3 reads CASSTGTSTNEKLFF. CDR3 bases: TGTGCCAGCAGCACTGGGACATCAACTAATGAAAAACTGTTTTTT.

The gene calls are TRBV7-2 and TRBJ1-3, with D perhaps matching TRBD1 (6 bases). The CDR3 runs to 16 residues. In germline, CDR1 is SGHTA, CDR2 FQGNSA. Trimming removed 4 bases at V and 2 bases at J, with 15 bases between. CDR3 nucleotides: TGTGCCAGCAGCTCTGGCGGGGGGGGGCCTGGAAACACCATATATTTT. Translation gives CASSSGGGGPGNTIYF. Using reference TRBV7-2 and TRBJ1-3 for the parts outside the CDR3, the full variable domain is GAGVSQSPSNKVTEKGKDVELRCDPISGHTALYWYRQSLGQGLEFLIYFQGNSAPDKSGLPSDRFSAERTGGSVSTLTIQRTQQEDSAVYLCASSSGGGGPGNTIYFGEGSWLTVV.

The sample holds one count of this clone. This chain joins TRBV19 and TRBJ2-7; the match to TRBD2 covers 12 bases. V gave up 8 bases and J gave up 1 base; unmatched junction bases: 6. CDR1 and CDR2 from the germline V gene are LNHDA and SQIVND (reference sequence). The CDR3 has 15 amino acids. The CDR3 region is CASQPLAGGSYEQYF. DNA of the CDR3: TGTGCCAGTCAACCCCTAGCGGGAGGGTCCTACGAGCAGTACTTC.

This clone has a single count. The V gene is TRBV4-2, the J gene TRBJ2-3, with a tentative D call TRBD2 (5 bases). The germline V gene has CDR1 LGHNA and CDR2 YNFKEQ. V was cut by 0 bases and J by 8 bases, with 21 bases left in between. This CDR3 has 17 residues. The CDR3 region is CASSQDPGLGSAGTQYF. In nucleotides, the CDR3 is TGTGCCAGCAGCCAAGATCCCGGACTCGGGTCCGCCGGTACGCAGTATTTT.

This clone was recorded a few times. V and J are TRBV12-1 and TRBJ2-7; the table calls TRBD1, which could not be checked here. TRBV12-1 is a known pseudogene. The CDR3 totals 13 residues. The CDR3 DNA is TGTGCCAGCAGAAGGACAGGCTCCTACGAGCAGTACTTC. Protein product: CASRRTGSYEQYF.

V gene TRBV7-3 combines with J gene TRBJ2-1, with TRBD2 identical over 13 bases. There are 15 residues in the CDR3. Germline CDR1 and CDR2: SGHTA and FQGTGA. V lost 5 bases, J lost 8 bases, and 6 bases stayed unmatched. The CDR3 DNA is TGTGCCAGCAGCCGGACTAGCGGGAGAGGTGATGAGCAGTTCTTC. Protein product: CASSRTSGRGDEQFF.

This clone was seen a handful of times. V usage is TRBV12-5 and J usage is TRBJ1-2; 7 bases are shared with TRBD1. There are 18 residues in the CDR3. Trimming removed 2 bases from V and 4 bases from J; junction bases left unmatched: 16. Germline CDR1 LGHNT, CDR2 FRNRAP. CDR3 nucleotides: TGTGCTAGTGGTTTGAGTAGTGGGACAGCCCCTCCAGCCTATGGCTACACCTTC. Protein product: CASGLSSGTAPPAYGYTF.